The 22 T cell receptor beta chains below all came from one sample that was sequenced in a study of T cells in Graves' hyperthyroidism and ophthalmopathy. The CDR3 regions of TCR beta were amplified from RNA transcripts. TCR CDR3 underwent first-round RT-PCR with the HTBI primer set. TCRdb reprocessed the multiplex PCR reads with MiXCR, giving one entry per CDR3 protein. The sample has hundreds of thousands of distinct CDR3 sequences, 40% to 55% seen once. The sample was peripheral blood or thyroid tissue (not recorded which). These receptors were taken from a woman aged 18-29 years with Graves' hyperthyroidism.

At least ten counts were recorded for this clonotype. This sequence joins TRBV15 and TRBJ2-5; a possible D gene is TRBD2 (5 bases). CDR1 is LNHNV and CDR2 is YYDKDF in the germline V gene (reference sequence). V was pared by 0 bases and J by 1 base, with 9 bases between. The CDR3 loop spans 15 amino acids. The CDR3 region has the DNA TGTGCCACCAGCAGAGATAAGAGCGGCCAAGAGACCCAGTACTTC. Encoded protein: CATSRDKSGQETQYF.

This chain links TRBV6-6 with TRBJ1-5; D gene unclear. The CDR3 extends over 16 amino acids. V shed 5 bases and J shed 1 base, with 15 bases lying between them. The germline gives CDR1 MNHNY, CDR2 SVGAGI (reference sequence). The CDR3 DNA reads as TGTGCCAGCAGTCGCGAAGGTGGGTTGAGCAATCAGCCCCAGCATTTT. It yields the protein CASSREGGLSNQPQHF.

As for this clonotype: Germline and junction disagree at one end, which may indicate a read error. This rearrangement joins TRBV19 to TRBJ1-2; perhaps TRBD1 as D (6 bases). CDR1 and CDR2 from the germline V gene are LNHDA and SQIVND (reference sequence). CDR3 size: 16 residues. CDR3 DNA: TGTGCCAGTGGTATAGTCGGACAGAAGCTAAACTATGGCTACACCTTC. Its translation: CASGIVGQKLNYGYTF.

This clonotype was seen repeatedly, ten times or more. The chain employs TRBV7-8 and TRBJ1-5; no clear D. Trimming took off 0 bases at V and 9 bases at J, with 3 bases between the two ends. Germline assignment: CDR1 SGHVS and CDR2 FQNEAQ. The CDR3 loop spans 11 amino acids. CDR3 loop: CASSLAGPQHF. Written as DNA, the CDR3 is TGTGCCAGCAGCTTAGCGGGGCCCCAGCATTTT.

As to this clonotype: A read error is possible here, since a much larger clone lies one base away. This chain joins TRBV29-1 and TRBJ2-5; 7 bases line up with TRBD1. This CDR3 is built from 13 residues. Germline values: CDR1 SQVTM, CDR2 ANQGSEA. This CDR3 is CIEITGARETQYF. For the CDR3, the DNA is TGCATCGAGATTACAGGGGCACGAGAGACCCAGTACTTC.

J is TRBJ2-6 and V is TRBV29-1; maybe TRBD2 (6 bases). V was trimmed by 3 bases and J by 11 bases, leaving 14 bases between them. This CDR3 is built from 13 residues. Per the germline V gene, CDR1 is SQVTM and CDR2 is ANQGSEA. CDR3 residues: CSVDGGGIYVLTF. For the CDR3, the DNA is TGCAGCGTTGATGGTGGAGGGATCTACGTCCTGACTTTC.

At least ten counts were recorded for this clonotype. The V call is TRBV24-1, the J call TRBJ2-5; a possible D gene is TRBD1 (6 bases). Germline V gene sequence: CDR1 KGHDR, CDR2 SFDVKD. Trimming left V 3 bases short and J 1 base short, with 8 bases between. The CDR3 covers 14 residues. CDR3 nucleotides: TGTGCCACCAGTGATCAGGGGCCCCAAGAGACCCAGTACTTC. It yields the protein CATSDQGPQETQYF.

This sequence joins TRBV2 and TRBJ1-5, with a possible D match to TRBD1 (5 bases). V was cut by 8 bases and J by 6 bases, with 14 bases left in between. Per germline, CDR1 SNHLY and CDR2 FYNNEI. The CDR3 totals 13 residues. The CDR3 DNA reads as TGTGCCAGCCAGATCGGGGGAGTTCAGCCCCAGCATTTT. It translates to CASQIGGVQPQHF.

A remark on this clonotype: Germline and junction disagree at one end, which may indicate a read error. As DNA, the CDR3 is TGTGCCATGGGCAGGGGCGACACCGGGGAGCTGTCTTGG. This translates into CAMGRGDTGELSW. The chain recombines TRBV10-3 with TRBJ2-2; D is perhaps TRBD1 (6 bases). Germline V lookup: CDR1 ENHRY, CDR2 SYGVKD. There are 13 residues in the CDR3.

About this clonotype: This likely comes from a read error, as the CDR3 has no conserved phenylalanine or tryptophan at its end. The DNA is left out, because the CDR3 cannot be placed on it with certainty; the CDR3 is given as TCRdb lists it. This chain joins TRBV27 and TRBJ1-4. The CDR3 is 8 residues long, counting both termini. Germline CDR1 MNHEY, CDR2 SMNVEV (reference sequence). The CDR3 protein is CASSLRQD.

The rearrangement joins TRBV6-5 to TRBJ2-7, with 8 bases that match TRBD1. The CDR3 covers 17 residues. The ends lost 5 bases at V and 7 bases at J; junction bases unmatched: 19. Germline-derived CDR1 and CDR2 are MNHEY and SVGAGI. The CDR3 loop reads CASSARRSSYRGWEQYF. CDR3 bases: TGTGCCAGCAGTGCCCGGAGGAGCTCCTACAGGGGGTGGGAGCAGTACTTC.

V is TRBV25-1 and J is TRBJ1-2, with 10 bases matching TRBD1. Germline assignment: CDR1 MGHDK and CDR2 SYGVNS. The V and J ends lost 3 bases and 1 base, in that order; junction bases with no gene match: 5. The CDR3 covers 16 residues. The CDR3 region has the DNA TGTGCCAGCAGTGACCAGACAGGGGGCCTTAACTATGGCTACACCTTC. This gives the protein CASSDQTGGLNYGYTF.

The chain couples TRBV7-3 to TRBJ1-2, with D hard to call. V lost 5 bases, J lost 2 bases, and 9 bases lay in between. Per germline, CDR1 SGHTA and CDR2 FQGTGA. The CDR3 has 13 residues. CDR3 amino acids: CASSPNLNYGYTF. The CDR3 DNA follows: TGTGCCAGCAGCCCGAACCTAAACTATGGCTACACCTTC.

The rearrangement uses TRBV29-1 and TRBJ1-2; 7 nucleotides agree with TRBD1. This CDR3 comprises 12 residues. From germline, CDR1 is SQVTM and CDR2 ANQGSEA. The V gene end was trimmed by 1 base and the J gene end by 7 bases; junction bases not matched to a gene: 3. The CDR3 DNA follows: TGCAGCGTTGAAGGGACAGGTGGTGGCTACACCTTC. Translation: CSVEGTGGGYTF.

This sequence joins TRBV2 and TRBJ1-1, with D perhaps TRBD1 (5 bases). The CDR3 extends over 14 amino acids. Germline values: CDR1 SNHLY, CDR2 FYNNEI. V dropped 8 bases and J dropped 7 bases, with 20 bases sitting between them. This CDR3 reads CASAVMGDQSEAFF. For the CDR3, the DNA is TGTGCCAGCGCCGTTATGGGGGATCAGAGTGAAGCTTTCTTT.

The chain employs TRBV29-1 and TRBJ1-1; the D gene is possibly TRBD1 (5 bases). The V gene lost 7 bases and the J gene lost 3 bases, with 9 bases spanning the gap. This CDR3 region has 11 residues. From germline, CDR1 is SQVTM and CDR2 ANQGSEA. In DNA form, the CDR3 reads TGCAGCGCAGGGTGGGACACTGAAGCTTTCTTT. The encoded protein is CSAGWDTEAFF.

This clonotype was seen a handful of times. This chain uses TRBV5-6 with TRBJ2-5; D possibly matches TRBD1 or TRBD2 (6 bases each). Germline CDR1 and CDR2: SGHDT and YYEEEE. V was trimmed by 3 bases and J by 0 bases, leaving 15 bases between them. The CDR3 extends over 16 amino acids. The CDR3 sequence: CASSSTYREDQETQYF. The CDR3, as DNA: TGTGCCAGCAGCTCAACGTACAGGGAGGACCAAGAGACCCAGTACTTC.

Concerning this clonotype: Since no conserved phenylalanine or tryptophan closes the CDR3, a read error is the likely cause. The chain is built from TRBV12-3 or TRBV12-4 and TRBJ2-5; a possible D gene is TRBD1 (6 bases). This CDR3 region has 13 residues. Deletions cut 3 bases from V and 5 bases from J, with 10 bases between. The CDR3 DNA is TGTGCCAGCAGTTTTTCAGGGGTGGAGACCCAGTACCTC. Its translation is CASSFSGVETQYL.

The rearrangement joins TRBV2 to TRBJ1-2, with 11 positions matching TRBD1. The CDR3 has 15 residues. V dropped 6 bases and J dropped 6; count of bases not matched to a gene: 9. In germline, CDR1 is SNHLY, CDR2 FYNNEI. The CDR3 bases are TGTGCCAGCAGCTCGGACAGGGGGCGGATGGATGGCTACACCTTC. Translation gives CASSSDRGRMDGYTF. The complete variable domain, with remaining parts taken from reference TRBV2 and TRBJ1-2, reads EPEVTQTPSHQVTQMGQEVILRCVPISNHLYFYWYRQILGQKVEFLVSFYNNEISEKSEIFDDQFSVERPDGSNFTLKIRSTKLEDSAMYFCASSSDRGRMDGYTFGSGTRLTVV.

In this sample, this clonotype turned up many times. Here the CDR3 reads CATSDPSRRETQYF. The CDR3 nucleotides read TGTGCCACCAGTGACCCTAGCAGGCGAGAGACCCAGTACTTC. The rearrangement joins TRBV24-1 to TRBJ2-5, with D possibly TRBD2 on 5 matching bases. V shed 4 bases and J shed 4 bases, with 12 bases lying between them. Germline loops: CDR1 KGHDR, CDR2 SFDVKD. The CDR3 is 14 amino acids.

The chain has TRBV10-3 and TRBJ2-5; TRBD1 matches at 9 bases. CDR1 ENHRY and CDR2 SYGVKD come from the germline V gene. The CDR3 consists of 14 residues. The V gene end was trimmed by 5 bases and the J gene end by 4 bases; junction bases not matched to a gene: 5. CDR3 loop: CAISTGQGIETQYF. The CDR3 DNA follows: TGTGCCATCAGTACGGGACAGGGCATAGAGACCCAGTACTTC.

The chain has TRBV7-2 and TRBJ2-7, with TRBD2 matching over 9 bases. V lost 5 bases and J lost 11; bases outside the gene matches: 13. There are 14 residues in the CDR3. Germline values: CDR1 SGHTA, CDR2 FQGNSA. This CDR3 reads CASSQDRLAEGEYF. DNA for the CDR3: TGTGCCAGCAGCCAAGATAGACTAGCGGAAGGGGAGTACTTC.